The 6 T cell receptor beta chains below all came from one sample that was sequenced in a study of siplizumab effects on memory and regulatory T cells. Sequencing was performed with immunoSEQ multiplex PCR; in TCRdb, only in-frame clones are kept and a portion is missing. The sample yields about 120,000 clones, just over 90% seen once. The sample consisted of non-Treg CD4+ T cells sorted from blood. The receptors shown here come from a human donor in good health.

The chain has TRBV5-5 and TRBJ2-4; D remains unclear. Trimming took off 4 bases at V and 0 bases at J, with 11 bases between the two ends. Germline V gives CDR1 SGHKS, CDR2 YYEKEE (reference sequence). CDR3 length equals 15 residues. In DNA form, the CDR3 reads TGTGCCAGCAGCCGCCTGGAGCTAGCCAAAAACATTCAGTACTTC. This sequence encodes CASSRLELAKNIQYF.

The chain joins TRBV27 to TRBJ2-7; 8 bases are a match to TRBD1. Germline CDR1 and CDR2: MNHEY and SMNVEV (reference sequence). The CDR3 covers 13 residues. J lost 1 base, V lost 4 bases, and 0 bases had no gene match. As DNA, the CDR3 is TGTGCCAGCAGTTGGACAGGGTCCTACGAGCAGTACTTC. The encoded protein is CASSWTGSYEQYF.

J is TRBJ2-5 and V is TRBV5-4; D is unresolved. Germline lookup yields CDR1 SGHNT and CDR2 YYREEE (reference sequence). The CDR3 is 13 amino acids. Trimming shortened V by 0 bases and J by 2 bases, and 5 bases separated the two germline ends. The CDR3 nucleotides are TGTGCCAGCAGCTTGGGAGTACAAGAGACCCAGTACTTC. This codes for CASSLGVQETQYF.

The chain combines TRBV7-2 with TRBJ1-2; D call uncertain. Per the germline V gene, CDR1 is SGHTA and CDR2 is FQGNSA. The CDR3 runs to 13 residues. V shed 5 bases and J shed 2 bases, with 9 bases lying between them. As DNA, the CDR3 is TGTGCCAGCAGCGTACACGCGAACTATGGCTACACCTTC. Its translation: CASSVHANYGYTF. The full variable domain, in which reference TRBV7-2 and TRBJ1-2 provide the parts outside the CDR3, is GAGVSQSPSNKVTEKGKDVELRCDPISGHTALYWYRQSLGQGLEFLIYFQGNSAPDKSGLPSDRFSAERTGGSVSTLTIQRTQQEDSAVYLCASSVHANYGYTFGSGTRLTVV.

The chain links TRBV6-5 to TRBJ1-2; D remains ambiguous. The V and J ends lost 7 bases and 5 bases respectively, with 17 bases between them. The germline V gene has CDR1 MNHEY and CDR2 SVGAGI. CDR3 size: 14 residues. CDR3 in amino acids: CASTRGGGVYGYTF. CDR3 sequence (DNA): TGTGCCAGCACCCGGGGTGGCGGGGTGTATGGCTACACCTTC.

In its sample, this clone was seen once. The V gene is TRBV10-3, the J gene TRBJ1-2; D gene unclear. The CDR3 length is 13 residues. Germline V lookup: CDR1 ENHRY, CDR2 SYGVKD. V lost 4 bases to trimming and J lost 7 bases, with 13 bases between them. Here the CDR3 DNA reads TGTGCCATCAGTGGAATCGGGTTCAGTGGCTACACCTTC. It translates to CAISGIGFSGYTF.